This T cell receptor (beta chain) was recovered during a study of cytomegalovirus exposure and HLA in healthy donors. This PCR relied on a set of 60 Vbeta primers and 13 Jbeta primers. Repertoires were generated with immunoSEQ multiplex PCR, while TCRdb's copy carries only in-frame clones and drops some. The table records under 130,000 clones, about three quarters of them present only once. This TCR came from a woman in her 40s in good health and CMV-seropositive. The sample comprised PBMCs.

Here the CDR3 DNA reads TGTGCCATCAGTGACTACAGGGGGCGCGACACTGAAGCTTTCTTT. This gives the protein CAISDYRGRDTEAFF. This chain uses TRBV10-3 with TRBJ1-1, with TRBD1 matching 9 bases. The J segment lost 3 bases and the V segment lost 3 bases, leaving 5 bases of the junction unmatched. The CDR3 is made up of 15 amino acids. Germline CDR1 ENHRY, CDR2 SYGVKD.